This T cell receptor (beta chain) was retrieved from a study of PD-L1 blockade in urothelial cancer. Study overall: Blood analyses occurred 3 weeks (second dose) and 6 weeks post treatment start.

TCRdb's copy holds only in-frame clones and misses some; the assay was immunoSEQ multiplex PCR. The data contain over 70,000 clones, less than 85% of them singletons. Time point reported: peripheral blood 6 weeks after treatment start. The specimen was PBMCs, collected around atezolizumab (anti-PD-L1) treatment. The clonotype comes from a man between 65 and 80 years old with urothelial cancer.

The CDR3 loop is CASSVVRTGGSYEQYF. CDR3 sequence (DNA): TGTGCCAGCAGTGTCGTGAGGACAGGGGGTTCCTACGAGCAGTACTTC. The chain employs TRBV6-1 and TRBJ2-7; 10 bases fit TRBD1. The CDR3 totals 16 residues. Trimming cost V 4 bases and J 1 base; bases outside gene matches: 7. CDR1 is MNHNS and CDR2 is SASEGT in the germline V gene.